This T cell receptor beta chain was obtained from a study of OX40 agonist ivuxolimab in advanced cancers. Study background: It was ivuxolimab, an agonistic anti-OX40 (CD134) antibody, that patients were treated with. Study outcomes and limitations: Expanded clones belonging to CD8+ T cells outnumbered, on average, those of CD4+.

With respect to this clone: The antigen is not known.

Here immunoSEQ multiplex PCR was the method, and the copy in TCRdb shows in-frame clones only, minus some. The sample lists roughly 120,000 clones; about nine tenths were seen once. The CDR3 sequence is 16 residues long. Germline CDR1 LNHNV, CDR2 YYDKDF (reference sequence). With 1 base removed from V and 2 bases from J, the gap between germline ends came to 11 bases. The starting material was CD4+ or CD8+ T cells sorted from blood, obtained in a trial of the OX40 agonist ivuxolimab. The rearrangement links TRBV15 to TRBJ1-4, with unresolved D. The sequence derives from an adult with an advanced solid tumor such as melanoma, head and neck, liver or kidney cancer. The CDR3 bases are TGTGCCACCAGCAGAGGTGGTGGGCGCACTAATGAAAAACTGTTTTTT. Protein: CATSRGGGRTNEKLFF.